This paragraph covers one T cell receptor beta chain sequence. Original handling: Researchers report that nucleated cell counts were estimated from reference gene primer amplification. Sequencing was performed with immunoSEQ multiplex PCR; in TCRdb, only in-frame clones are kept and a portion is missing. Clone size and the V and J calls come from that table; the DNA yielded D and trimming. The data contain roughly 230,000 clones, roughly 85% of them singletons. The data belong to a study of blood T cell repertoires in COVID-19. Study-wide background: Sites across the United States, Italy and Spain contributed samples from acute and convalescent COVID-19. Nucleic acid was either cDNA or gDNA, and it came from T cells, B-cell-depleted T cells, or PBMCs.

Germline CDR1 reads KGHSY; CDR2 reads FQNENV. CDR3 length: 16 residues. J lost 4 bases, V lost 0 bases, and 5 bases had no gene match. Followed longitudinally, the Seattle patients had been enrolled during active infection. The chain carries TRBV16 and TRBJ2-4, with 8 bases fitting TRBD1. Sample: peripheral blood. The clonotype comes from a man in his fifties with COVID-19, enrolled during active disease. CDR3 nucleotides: TGTGCCAGCAGCCAATCATCAGGGGGCGGAAAAAACATTCAGTACTTC. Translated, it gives CASSQSSGGGKNIQYF.